These 31 T cell receptor beta chains came from one sample sequenced in a study of breast tumors, draining lymph nodes, adjacent tissues. The lymph nodes were axillary draining lymph nodes from breast cancer patients. TCRdb reanalysed the multiplex PCR reads using MiXCR and keeps one entry per CDR3 protein. Of some 170,000 distinct CDR3 sequences in the sample, 25% to 40% were seen once. The specimen sequenced was axillary lymph node tissue. These receptors were obtained from a female donor with breast cancer. Some clones in this sample may be carry-over from other donors' samples.

This clonotype has just a few counts. The junction shows a germline mismatch at one end, possibly a read error. The V gene is TRBV28, the J gene TRBJ2-1; 12 nucleotides agree with TRBD2. CDR1 and CDR2 (germline): MDHEN, SYDVKM. This CDR3 has 16 amino acids. The CDR3 DNA is TGTGCCAGCAAGCTAGCGGGAGGGATATCCTACAATGGGCAGTTCTTC. It specifies CASKLAGGISYNGQFF.

This chain links TRBV12-3 or TRBV12-4 with TRBJ1-1; 8 bases align to TRBD1. The CDR3 runs 12 residues. V lost 6 bases, J lost 8 bases, and 5 bases stayed unmatched. The CDR3 DNA follows: TGTGCCAGCAGCCGGACAGGGTCGGAAGCTTTCTTT. As protein: CASSRTGSEAFF.

As for this clonotype: A read error is likely, as this CDR3 ends without the conserved phenylalanine or tryptophan. Because the CDR3's place on the DNA is in doubt, the DNA is left out and the CDR3 is given as listed by TCRdb. The chain is built from TRBV20-1 and TRBJ2-2; the table gives TRBD2 as D, unverified against the DNA. Including both end residues, the CDR3 is 17 amino acids long. Germline V gene lookup returns CDR1 DFQATT and CDR2 SNEGSKA (reference sequence). CDR3: CSARGIPREHPPGSCQS.

The J gene is TRBJ2-7, the V gene TRBV7-8, with unresolved D. CDR3 size: 11 residues. From germline, CDR1 is SGHVS and CDR2 FQNEAQ. The V end lost 6 bases, the J end lost 6 bases, and 9 bases lay between the germline ends. This chain's CDR3 is CASSSGCEQYF. CDR3 bases: TGTGCCAGCAGTTCTGGTTGCGAGCAGTACTTC.

This rearrangement joins TRBV12-3 or TRBV12-4 to TRBJ1-1; D remains ambiguous. Trimming took 7 bases from V and 5 from J, leaving 11 bases between them. The CDR3 spans 12 residues. CDR3 sequence (DNA): TGTGCCAGCACCGTGATGGGTACTGAAGCTTTCTTT. The encoded protein is CASTVMGTEAFF.

This clonotype was detected many times. The junction departs from germline at one end; a sequencing error may be responsible. The CDR3 sequence is CASSHSRTGNPGYTF. Written as DNA, the CDR3 is TGTGCCAGCAGTCACTCGAGGACGGGAAATCCTGGCTACACCTTC. This chain uses TRBV6-5 with TRBJ1-2, with D hard to call. This CDR3 region has 15 residues. Germline lookup yields CDR1 MNHEY and CDR2 SVGAGI.

V usage is TRBV24-1 and J usage is TRBJ2-3; 9 bases are a match to TRBD2. Germline CDR1 is KGHDR and CDR2 is SFDVKD. There are 14 residues in the CDR3. V was clipped by 12 bases and J by 0 bases; unmatched bases: 6. CDR3 sequence (DNA): TGTGCCGCGGACACTAGCGGGAGCACAGATACGCAGTATTTT. Translating gives CAADTSGSTDTQYF.

This clonotype was observed many times. V is TRBV5-6 and J is TRBJ2-7; 8 bases fit TRBD2. With V trimmed by 5 bases and J by 5 bases, 6 bases remained unmatched. The CDR3 contains 13 residues. Germline loops: CDR1 SGHDT, CDR2 YYEEEE. CDR3 in amino acids: CASRFWRGDEQYF. CDR3 nucleotide sequence: TGTGCCAGCAGGTTCTGGCGGGGGGACGAGCAGTACTTC.

The V call is TRBV9, the J call TRBJ2-5, with D perhaps TRBD2 (5 bases). The V end lost 0 bases, the J end lost 4 bases, and 10 bases lay between the germline ends. The CDR3 totals 14 residues. Germline loops: CDR1 SGDLS, CDR2 YYNGEE. The CDR3 DNA sequence: TGTGCCAGCAGCGTAGTTAGAGGAGGAGAGACCCAGTACTTC. This sequence encodes CASSVVRGGETQYF. Full variable domain (missing parts from reference TRBV9 and TRBJ2-5): DSGVTQTPKHLITATGQRVTLRCSPRSGDLSVYWYQQSLDQGLQFLIQYYNGEERAKGNILERFSAQQFPDLHSELNLSSLELGDSALYFCASSVVRGGETQYFGPGTRLLVL.

This sequence joins TRBV19 and TRBJ1-1; no definite D call. This CDR3 has 15 amino acids. Trimming pared 7 bases from V and 1 base from J, leaving 16 bases between. Germline-derived CDR1 and CDR2 are LNHDA and SQIVND (reference sequence). CDR3 residues: CASKSFRAGNTEAFF. The CDR3 nucleotides are TGTGCCAGTAAAAGCTTCCGGGCGGGGAACACTGAAGCTTTCTTT.

This clonotype was counted ten times or more. This chain connects TRBV6-5 to TRBJ2-2; D not certain. CDR1 and CDR2 (germline): MNHEY, SVGAGI. V lost 7 bases, J lost 0 bases, and 15 bases lay in between. The CDR3 covers 16 residues. Written as DNA, the CDR3 is TGTGCCAGCAAACCGCCACTGCGTTCGAACACCGGGGAGCTGTTTTTT. It is translated as CASKPPLRSNTGELFF.

Points on this clonotype: With a much larger clone just one base away, this may be a read error. The rearrangement joins TRBV12-3 or TRBV12-4 to TRBJ2-5; weak D call: TRBD1 (6 bases). The CDR3 is 14 residues long. Trimming removed 8 bases from V and 5 bases from J, with 18 bases in between. The CDR3 region is CASLPQGHTETQYF. DNA for the CDR3: TGTGCCAGCTTACCCCAGGGGCATACGGAGACCCAGTACTTC.

The table lists this clonotype with many counts. V usage is TRBV4-1 and J usage is TRBJ1-5; 12 positions match TRBD1. The germline V gene encodes CDR1 MGHRA and CDR2 YSYEKL. Trimming cost V 3 bases and J 0 bases; bases outside gene matches: 6. This CDR3 has 18 residues. This CDR3 is CASSQGQGAQYSNQPQHF. CDR3 sequence (DNA): TGCGCCAGCAGCCAGGGACAGGGGGCACAGTATAGCAATCAGCCCCAGCATTTT.

The sample holds many counts of this clonotype. The chain combines TRBV12-3 or TRBV12-4 with TRBJ1-2; no clear D. The CDR3 consists of 13 residues. Trimming pared 6 bases from V and 0 bases from J, leaving 8 bases between. In DNA, the CDR3 is TGTGCCAGCAGCCCCCAGGCTAACTATGGCTACACCTTC. It codes for CASSPQANYGYTF.

There are many counts of this clonotype. The chain has TRBV5-1 and TRBJ2-1, with 8 bases that match TRBD2. The CDR3 runs to 14 residues. Germline CDR1 and CDR2: SGHRS and YFSETQ. V lost 2 bases to trimming and J lost 8 bases; unmatched junction nucleotides: 6. The CDR3 reads CASSFRGGLDEQFF. CDR3 in DNA: TGCGCCAGCAGCTTCCGCGGGGGGCTCGATGAGCAGTTCTTC.

With regard to this clonotype: At one of its ends the junction is not consistent with the germline gene, which may arise from a read error. The V call is TRBV27, the J call TRBJ1-1; D call uncertain. Germline V gene lookup returns CDR1 MNHEY and CDR2 SMNVEV (reference sequence). The CDR3 runs 12 residues. The CDR3, as DNA: TGCGCCAGCAGATTCTTGAGCACTGAAGCTTTCTTT. Protein: CASRFLSTEAFF.

This clonotype was recorded at least ten times. The V call is TRBV20-1, the J call TRBJ2-7; TRBD1 matches 11 bases. The CDR3 contains 15 residues. V shed 1 base, J shed 3 bases, and the junction held 5 bases outside the gene matches. Germline-derived CDR1 and CDR2 are DFQATT and SNEGSKA (reference sequence). CDR3 amino acids: CSARAGTGGFYEQYF. The CDR3 region has the DNA TGCAGTGCTAGAGCCGGGACAGGGGGTTTCTACGAGCAGTACTTC.

The table lists this clonotype with many counts. This rearrangement joins TRBV12-3 or TRBV12-4 to TRBJ2-6, with D perhaps given as TRBD1 or TRBD2 (7 bases each). V dropped 6 bases and J dropped 0 bases, with 15 bases sitting between them. This CDR3 is built from 17 residues. The CDR3 loop is CASSPGGTVSGANVLTF. The CDR3 DNA is TGTGCCAGCAGCCCCGGGGGGACAGTCTCTGGGGCCAACGTCCTGACTTTC.

The chain couples TRBV3-1 to TRBJ1-4; D is uncertain. The CDR3 has 14 residues. Trimming pared 4 bases from V and 4 bases from J, leaving 10 bases between. In germline, CDR1 is LGHDT, CDR2 YNNKEL (reference sequence). CDR3 sequence (DNA): TGTGCCAGCAGCCGAAGGCCGAGTAATGAAAAACTGTTTTTT. Protein: CASSRRPSNEKLFF.

The V call is TRBV11-3, the J call TRBJ2-6; 7 nucleotides align to TRBD2. The J segment lost 10 bases and the V segment lost 5 bases, leaving 8 bases of the junction unmatched. The CDR3 loop spans 14 amino acids. In germline, CDR1 is SGHNT, CDR2 YENEEA. CDR3 loop: CASSGRLAANVLTF. DNA of the CDR3: TGTGCCAGCAGCGGAAGGCTAGCGGCTAACGTCCTGACTTTC.

Concerning this clonotype: As the CDR3 is not closed by the conserved phenylalanine or tryptophan, this likely results from a read error. It is unclear where the CDR3 begins or ends on the DNA, so no DNA is shown, and the CDR3 is as TCRdb lists it. CDR3 sequence: CASSVGGTSGEQSL. The chain has TRBV9 and TRBJ2-7; the D call in the table, TRBD2, was not verified against the DNA. Looked up from germline, CDR1 is SGDLS and CDR2 is YYNGEE. The CDR3 is 14 amino acids long, termini counted.

The sample holds many counts of this clonotype. The gene calls are TRBV20-1 and TRBJ1-6; TRBD1 matches 10 bases. Germline loops: CDR1 DFQATT, CDR2 SNEGSKA (reference sequence). This CDR3 has 15 amino acids. The J segment lost 10 bases and the V segment lost 1 base, leaving 7 bases of the junction unmatched. CDR3 nucleotides: TGCAGTGCTAGAGGGACCGGGACAGGGGCCTCACCCCTCCACTTT. This codes for CSARGTGTGASPLHF.

This clonotype was detected many times. This chain joins TRBV20-1 and TRBJ1-4; D not certain. The V gene lost 1 base and the J gene lost 2 bases, with 8 bases spanning the gap. This CDR3 comprises 14 residues. Germline loops: CDR1 DFQATT, CDR2 SNEGSKA (reference sequence). DNA for the CDR3: TGCAGTGCTAGAGGTTCCGGTACTAATGAAAAACTGTTTTTT. Its translation: CSARGSGTNEKLFF.

In its sample, this clonotype was seen many times. The genes are TRBV5-1 and TRBJ2-2; weak D call: TRBD2 (6 bases). Germline-derived CDR1 and CDR2 are SGHRS and YFSETQ. This CDR3 has 14 amino acids. Trimming stripped 4 bases from V and 8 bases from J, with 15 bases between. The CDR3 nucleotides read TGCGCCAGCAGCATCGACGGAGGGAGGGGGGAGCTGTTTTTT. Residues: CASSIDGGRGELFF.

As concerns this clonotype: Its ends do not fully match the called genes, so a read error is possible. The chain combines TRBV15 with TRBJ1-5; no definite D call. The V gene's germline CDR1 is LNHNV and CDR2 YYDKDF (reference sequence). The CDR3 covers 15 residues. For the CDR3, the DNA is TGCCACCAGCAAAAACTTGGACTGATCAATCAGCCCCAGCATTTT. Protein: CHQQKLGLINQPQHF.

V and J are TRBV28 and TRBJ1-1; 8 bases are a match to TRBD1. The CDR3 has 16 amino acids. Germline values: CDR1 MDHEN, CDR2 SYDVKM. J gave up 5 bases and V 6 bases, and 14 bases lay outside the gene matches. The CDR3 loop is CASSFSPTGQETEAFF. Written as DNA, the CDR3 is TGTGCCAGCAGCTTTTCTCCGACGGGACAGGAAACTGAAGCTTTCTTT.

For this clonotype: A read error may be the cause here, since a much bigger clone is one base away. The gene calls are TRBV19 and TRBJ1-5; D call uncertain. The CDR3 is 10 residues long. Germline V gives CDR1 LNHDA, CDR2 SQIVND (reference sequence). In DNA, the CDR3 is TGTGTCAGTAGTACTGAGCCCCAGCATTTT. Protein product: CVSSTEPQHF.

On this clonotype: This CDR3 is missing its conserved last phenylalanine or tryptophan, likely due to a read error. This rearrangement joins TRBV19 to TRBJ2-1; the D call may be TRBD1 or TRBD2 (6 bases each). V gave up 8 bases and J gave up 12 bases, with 14 bases separating them. Germline V gives CDR1 LNHDA, CDR2 SQIVND (reference sequence). CDR3 length equals 11 residues. The CDR3 DNA sequence: TGTGCCAGTCTGGGGGGACATGGGCAGTTCCTC. It yields the protein CASLGGHGQFL.

This clonotype was observed a handful of times. This may stem from a read error, because a much larger clone lies one nucleotide away. The rearrangement joins TRBV20-1 to TRBJ2-1; D tentatively reads TRBD1 or TRBD2 (5 bases each). CDR1 is DFQATT, CDR2 SNEGSKA, per germline (reference sequence). Trimming stripped 7 bases from V and 5 bases from J, with 18 bases between. The CDR3 is made up of 14 amino acids. The CDR3, as DNA: TGCAGTGTTAGGGACGGACTCCGTCACAATGAGCAGTTCTTC. Translating it yields CSVRDGLRHNEQFF.

The V gene is TRBV29-1, the J gene TRBJ2-2; TRBD2 might be the D (5 bases). From germline, CDR1 is SQVTM and CDR2 ANQGSEA. V lost 5 bases and J 3 bases, leaving 10 bases between the germline ends. The CDR3 covers 13 residues. CDR3 amino acids: CSVPRAHTGELFF. The DNA of the CDR3 is TGCAGCGTTCCGAGGGCGCACACCGGGGAGCTGTTTTTT.

V gene TRBV19 combines with J gene TRBJ1-1; D unresolved. This CDR3 is built from 14 residues. CDR1 and CDR2 from the germline V gene are LNHDA and SQIVND (reference sequence). With 7 bases removed from V and 4 bases from J, the gap between germline ends came to 16 bases. The CDR3 region is CASTASRSSTEAFF. CDR3 sequence (DNA): TGTGCCAGTACCGCGTCCCGGTCGAGCACTGAAGCTTTCTTT. Complete variable domain (other parts from reference TRBV19 and TRBJ1-1): DGGITQSPKYLFRKEGQNVTLSCEQNLNHDAMYWYRQDPGQGLRLIYYSQIVNDFQKGDIAEGYSVSREKKESFPLTVTSAQKNPTAFYLCASTASRSSTEAFFGQGTRLTVV.